These 31 T cell receptor beta chains came from one sample sequenced in a study of shared clonotypes between healthy human individuals. Here immunoSEQ multiplex PCR was the method, and the copy in TCRdb shows in-frame clones only, minus some. The table shows 950,000 to 1,200,000 clones, with 70% to 80% occurring only once. The sequencing input was memory CD4+ T cells from PBMCs. Documented subset: CD45RA-negative fraction. Every receptor here comes from a man between 18 and 35 years old in good health. Some clones in this sample may be carry-over from other donors' samples.

This clone was detected only once. The chain joins TRBV10-3 to TRBJ2-2, with D perhaps TRBD1 (8 bases). The CDR3 totals 15 residues. Trimming stripped 5 bases from V and 4 bases from J, with 14 bases between. Germline-derived CDR1 and CDR2 are ENHRY and SYGVKD. The CDR3 coding sequence is TGTGCCATCAGTAAGACAGGGGAGGGCACCGGGGAGCTGTTTTTT. As protein: CAISKTGEGTGELFF.

This chain uses TRBV5-1 with TRBJ2-1; 9 bases line up with TRBD2. CDR1 and CDR2 (germline): SGHRS, YFSETQ. The CDR3 runs 16 residues. The V segment lost 3 bases and the J segment 6 bases; nucleotides outside the gene matches: 10. The CDR3: CASSSAAGGPRNEQFF. The CDR3 DNA reads TGCGCCAGCAGCTCAGCTGCGGGAGGGCCTCGCAATGAGCAGTTCTTC.

The J gene is TRBJ1-1, the V gene TRBV7-6; unclear D gene. V gave up 1 base and J gave up 1 base, with 7 bases separating them. Germline CDR1 and CDR2: SGHVS and FNYEAQ. The CDR3 contains 14 residues. CDR3 DNA: TGTGCCAGCAGCTTAGTCCCCAGGAACACTGAAGCTTTCTTT. Translation gives CASSLVPRNTEAFF.

This clone was picked up a small number of times. This sample also contains other DNA sequences that code for the same CDR3. The V and J genes are TRBV5-1 and TRBJ2-6; D gene uncertain. The CDR3 runs 15 residues. Trimming shortened V by 0 bases and J by 0 bases, and 4 bases separated the two germline ends. Per germline, CDR1 SGHRS and CDR2 YFSETQ. The CDR3 DNA is TGCGCCAGCAGCTTGGAGGGCTCTGGGGCCAACGTCCTGACTTTC. Translation: CASSLEGSGANVLTF.

This clone was seen just once. This chain uses TRBV28 with TRBJ2-7; 7 positions agree with TRBD1. The V segment lost 4 bases and the J segment 1 base; nucleotides outside the gene matches: 7. CDR3 length equals 15 residues. Germline V gene sequence: CDR1 MDHEN, CDR2 SYDVKM. The CDR3 sequence: CASSSTGSPSYEQYF. CDR3 DNA: TGTGCCAGCAGTTCGACAGGGTCTCCGTCCTACGAGCAGTACTTC.

The chain employs TRBV14 and TRBJ2-5; TRBD1 agrees at 8 bases. Germline V gives CDR1 SGHDN, CDR2 FVKESK. This CDR3 spans 13 amino acids. Trimming at V came to 2 bases and at J to 7 bases, leaving 3 bases not matched to a gene. The DNA for the CDR3 is TGTGCCAGCAGCCAACCACAGGGGGGGACCCAGTACTTC. The encoded protein is CASSQPQGGTQYF.

This sequence joins TRBV7-6 and TRBJ2-3; D possibly corresponds to TRBD1 (5 bases). This CDR3 spans 13 amino acids. Per germline, CDR1 SGHVS and CDR2 FNYEAQ. V lost 5 bases and J 2 bases, leaving 8 bases between the germline ends. CDR3 in DNA: TGTGCCAGCAGCGCACAGGCCACAGATACGCAGTATTTT. This gives the protein CASSAQATDTQYF.

J is TRBJ1-2 and V is TRBV19, with 7 bases fitting TRBD1. The germline gives CDR1 LNHDA, CDR2 SQIVND (reference sequence). Unmatched junction bases numbered 8, after V lost 3 bases and J lost 7 bases. The CDR3 sequence is 14 residues long. The CDR3 DNA reads TGTGCCAGTAGTATCGGGACAGCTTGGGGTGGCTACACCTTC. Translating it yields CASSIGTAWGGYTF.

This chain uses TRBV7-9 with TRBJ2-5; D unresolved. The V gene's germline CDR1 is SEHNR and CDR2 FQNEAQ (reference sequence). V dropped 1 base and J dropped 2 bases, with 8 bases sitting between them. The CDR3 has 14 residues. Here the CDR3 reads CASSLGVFQETQYF. DNA of the CDR3: TGTGCCAGCAGCTTAGGGGTCTTTCAAGAGACCCAGTACTTC.

With respect to this clone: This CDR3 is also generated by other DNA sequences in the sample. The chain employs TRBV10-3 and TRBJ1-5; tentative D call: TRBD1 (6 bases). This CDR3 has 13 amino acids. CDR1 and CDR2 (germline): ENHRY, SYGVKD. Trimming removed 4 bases at V and 5 bases at J, with 9 bases between. CDR3 nucleotides: TGTGCCATCAGTGGGACAGAGGATCAGCCCCAGCATTTT. Translating gives CAISGTEDQPQHF.

Comment on this clone: The sample contains more than one DNA sequence encoding this CDR3. V and J are TRBV5-1 and TRBJ2-7; no clear D gene. V lost 0 bases to trimming and J lost 0 bases, with 7 bases between them. The CDR3 spans 14 residues. Looked up from germline, CDR1 is SGHRS and CDR2 is YFSETQ. DNA of the CDR3: TGCGCCAGCAGCTTGGCGGGTAACTCCTACGAGCAGTACTTC. Protein: CASSLAGNSYEQYF.

This clone was found a few times. Here the CDR3 DNA reads TGTGCCAGCAGCAAACAGGGGGCGCCTTCAAACTCTGGAAACACCATATATTTT. Translated: CASSKQGAPSNSGNTIYF. The chain employs TRBV21-1 and TRBJ1-3; the table's D call TRBD1 went unverified against the DNA. TRBV21-1 is a pseudogene segment. The CDR3 loop spans 18 amino acids.

V usage is TRBV30 and J usage is TRBJ1-6, with D possibly TRBD1 on 5 matching bases. Looked up from germline, CDR1 is GTSNPN and CDR2 is SVGIG (reference sequence). The CDR3 spans 16 residues. V lost 0 bases and J 11 bases, leaving 20 bases between the germline ends. DNA of the CDR3: TGTGCCTGGAGTGTCGCAGGGATAAATCCTCATACACCCCTCCACTTT. Translation gives CAWSVAGINPHTPLHF.

In this sample, this clone turned up once. V gene TRBV5-6 combines with J gene TRBJ2-7; weak D call: TRBD2 (6 bases). The ends were cut back, 2 bases at V and 6 bases at J, with 12 bases in the middle. The CDR3 covers 13 residues. The germline gives CDR1 SGHDT, CDR2 YYEEEE. The chain's CDR3 is CASSFIPGSEQYF. The CDR3 region has the DNA TGTGCCAGCAGCTTCATTCCCGGGAGCGAGCAGTACTTC.

CDR3 protein: CASSRLLAGGDNEQFF. CDR3 in DNA: TGTGCCAGCTCTCGCCTGTTAGCGGGAGGGGACAATGAGCAGTTCTTC. This sequence joins TRBV18 and TRBJ2-1, with 11 bases identical to TRBD2. CDR1 and CDR2 from the germline V gene are KGHSH and LQKENI. J gave up 5 bases and V 6 bases, and 9 bases lay outside the gene matches. The length of the CDR3 is 16 residues.

The CDR3 here is CASSPYPETGEAFF. The CDR3, as DNA: TGCGCCAGCAGCCCCTACCCCGAGACAGGAGAGGCTTTCTTT. The chain is built from TRBV5-1 and TRBJ1-1; D is possibly TRBD1 (6 bases). Trimming took 4 bases from V and 11 from J, leaving 21 bases between them. CDR1 and CDR2 (germline): SGHRS, YFSETQ. The CDR3 has 14 residues.

The V gene is TRBV9, the J gene TRBJ2-1; D gene uncertain. The CDR3 is 14 residues long. Trimming removed 1 base from V and 0 bases from J, with 5 bases in between. Germline CDR1 and CDR2: SGDLS and YYNGEE. This CDR3 is CASSVSSSYNEQFF. The CDR3 nucleotides are TGTGCCAGCAGCGTATCCAGCTCCTACAATGAGCAGTTCTTC.

This sequence joins TRBV18 and TRBJ2-5, with 9 positions matching TRBD2. This CDR3 spans 15 amino acids. V shed 2 bases, J shed 5 bases, and the junction held 6 bases outside the gene matches. Germline CDR1 is KGHSH and CDR2 is LQKENI. CDR3 amino acids: CASSPGGRAAETQYF. The CDR3 DNA reads TGTGCCAGCTCACCAGGCGGGAGGGCCGCGGAGACCCAGTACTTC.

This clone was counted only a few times. The chain is built from TRBV2 and TRBJ2-7, with a weak D call TRBD2 (5 bases). Germline values: CDR1 SNHLY, CDR2 FYNNEI. Trimming pared 6 bases from V and 2 bases from J, leaving 8 bases between. This CDR3 is 12 amino acids long. The CDR3 spells CASSTGTYEQYF. The CDR3 DNA reads TGTGCCAGCAGCACGGGGACCTACGAGCAGTACTTC.

Remarks on this clone: This may arise from a read error, as a much more abundant clone is one base away. The sample holds other DNA sequences that translate to the same CDR3. The V call is TRBV5-1, the J call TRBJ2-3; no clear D. The CDR3 sequence is 14 residues long. CDR1 is SGHRS, CDR2 YFSETQ, per germline. V gave up 0 bases and J gave up 2 bases, with 7 bases separating them. The CDR3 DNA reads TGCGCCAGCAGCTTGGACCCCCTCACAGATACGCAGTATTTT. As protein: CASSLDPLTDTQYF.

The V call is TRBV29-1, the J call TRBJ2-1; the D gene is possibly TRBD1 (5 bases). Trimming took 3 bases from V and 3 from J, leaving 12 bases between them. The CDR3 contains 14 residues. Germline V lookup: CDR1 SQVTM, CDR2 ANQGSEA. The CDR3 spells CSVDSVDIYNEQFF. CDR3 DNA sequence: TGCAGCGTTGATTCTGTGGACATCTACAATGAGCAGTTCTTC.

The chain uses TRBV9 and TRBJ1-2, with 8 bases lining up with TRBD1. Trimming removed 0 bases from V and 7 bases from J; junction bases left unmatched: 8. Germline assignment: CDR1 SGDLS and CDR2 YYNGEE. The CDR3 has 15 residues. The CDR3 sequence: CASSVEAGGAFGYTF. The CDR3 bases are TGTGCCAGCAGCGTAGAGGCAGGGGGCGCGTTTGGCTACACCTTC. The full variable domain, completed using reference TRBV9 and TRBJ1-2, is DSGVTQTPKHLITATGQRVTLRCSPRSGDLSVYWYQQSLDQGLQFLIQYYNGEERAKGNILERFSAQQFPDLHSELNLSSLELGDSALYFCASSVEAGGAFGYTFGSGTRLTVV.

The J gene is TRBJ2-1, the V gene TRBV5-1, with TRBD2 matching 16 bases. Germline V gives CDR1 SGHRS, CDR2 YFSETQ. The V and J ends lost 4 bases and 5 bases, in that order; junction bases with no gene match: 12. The CDR3 is made up of 19 amino acids. CDR3 in amino acids: CASSVGLAGGRRPNNEQFF. CDR3 DNA sequence: TGCGCCAGCAGCGTGGGACTAGCGGGAGGGCGCCGACCGAACAATGAGCAGTTCTTC.

This clone came up once. This sequence joins TRBV5-1 and TRBJ1-4, with D unresolved. This CDR3 spans 12 amino acids. The germline V gene encodes CDR1 SGHRS and CDR2 YFSETQ. Trimming left V 0 bases short and J 8 bases short, with 5 bases between. The CDR3 region is CASSLVGEKLFF. For the CDR3, the DNA is TGCGCCAGCAGCTTGGTGGGCGAAAAACTGTTTTTT.

This clone was found many times. DNA for the CDR3: TGTGCCAGCAACCTAGACAGGGGGACAAACACCGGGGAGCTGTTTTTT. It is translated as CASNLDRGTNTGELFF. This rearrangement joins TRBV5-8 to TRBJ2-2; 9 bases are shared with TRBD1. Germline assignment: CDR1 SGHTS and CDR2 YDEGEE. The CDR3 consists of 16 residues. The V gene end was trimmed by 6 bases and the J gene end by 2 bases; junction bases not matched to a gene: 8.

The J gene is TRBJ2-6, the V gene TRBV11-2; unclear D gene. Trimming cost V 2 bases and J 0 bases, with 11 bases left between them. CDR1 SGHAT and CDR2 FQNNGV come from the germline V gene. The CDR3 is 17 amino acids. The CDR3: CASSLRKQSSGANVLTF. CDR3 in DNA: TGTGCCAGCAGCTTAAGGAAACAGAGCTCTGGGGCCAACGTCCTGACTTTC.

This chain joins TRBV9 and TRBJ2-3; weak D call: TRBD2 (6 bases). The V gene's germline CDR1 is SGDLS and CDR2 YYNGEE. V lost 2 bases, J lost 4 bases, and 11 bases lay in between. The CDR3 consists of 14 residues. In nucleotides, the CDR3 is TGTGCCAGCAGCGTCGCGGGGAGCCCAGATACGCAGTATTTT. Its protein is CASSVAGSPDTQYF.

The chain employs TRBV7-2 and TRBJ2-7, with D unclear. Trimming left V 1 base short and J 6 bases short, with 10 bases between. The CDR3 is 13 amino acids. CDR1 SGHTA and CDR2 FQGNSA come from the germline V gene. CDR3 loop: CASSLGLEPEQYF. The CDR3 bases are TGTGCCAGCAGCTTAGGCCTAGAGCCCGAGCAGTACTTC.

V gene TRBV28 combines with J gene TRBJ2-2; D unclear. The V and J ends lost 5 bases and 4 bases respectively, with 8 bases between them. CDR3 length: 13 residues. Germline V gives CDR1 MDHEN, CDR2 SYDVKM. The CDR3 sequence is CASSASITGELFF. The DNA of the CDR3 is TGTGCCAGCAGTGCCTCTATCACCGGGGAGCTGTTTTTT.

V usage is TRBV28 and J usage is TRBJ2-7; 9 bases fit TRBD1. The CDR3 covers 14 residues. Per the germline V gene, CDR1 is MDHEN and CDR2 is SYDVKM. The V and J ends lost 8 bases and 0 bases, in that order; junction bases with no gene match: 5. DNA of the CDR3: TGTGCCAGCTCCGGGACAGGGCTCTCCTACGAGCAGTACTTC. It translates to CASSGTGLSYEQYF.

This clone was found a few times. The V call is TRBV2, the J call TRBJ1-5; TRBD1 matches 8 bases. V shed 6 bases and J 5 bases; nucleotides not matched to a gene: 6. CDR1 is SNHLY, CDR2 FYNNEI, per germline. This CDR3 is built from 14 residues. The CDR3 here is CASRTDRAHQPQHF. The CDR3 region has the DNA TGTGCCAGCAGGACGGACAGGGCCCATCAGCCCCAGCATTTT.